The rows below give T cell receptor beta chains drawn from one sample of a study of vaccination effects on CD4 cells after COVID-19. Antigen specificity for these receptors is unknown. Only in-frame clones appear in the TCRdb table, and some are missing; sequencing was by immunoSEQ multiplex PCR. The sample gives 30,000 to 35,000 clones, roughly 74% of which show up once; more than 13% is in the top ten. The specimen comprised CD4+ T cells from PBMCs cultured without peptide, sampled after COVID-19 vaccination. Receptors originate from a human donor who received a COVID-19 vaccine. Each CDR3 is given with its conserved first and last residue. Each record gives: clone size, V gene, J gene, D gene, CDR3 protein, CDR3 DNA. The D gene is left open where the match is weak. Size values are once, few and many counts, or a class for expanded clones, and some rows have none.

clone_size: -; v_call: TRBV3-1/TRBV3-2; j_call: TRBJ1-2; d_call: -; cdr3_aa: CASSQDAGMVENIYGYTF; cdr3_nt: TGTGCCAGCAGCCAAGACGCTGGGATGGTAGAAAATATCTATGGCTACACCTTC
clone_size: -; v_call: TRBV10-3; j_call: TRBJ2-4; d_call: -; cdr3_aa: CAISESEGAGKNIQYF; cdr3_nt: TGTGCCATCAGTGAGTCGGAGGGGGCAGGCAAAAACATTCAGTACTTC
clone_size: once; v_call: TRBV29-1; j_call: TRBJ2-7; d_call: -; cdr3_aa: CSATTTTYEQYF; cdr3_nt: TGCAGCGCGACGACAACCACATACGAGCAGTACTTC
clone_size: -; v_call: TRBV14; j_call: TRBJ1-1; d_call: -; cdr3_aa: CASSQQGRGKNTEAFF; cdr3_nt: TGTGCCAGCAGCCAACAAGGGCGCGGAAAGAACACTGAAGCTTTCTTT
clone_size: -; v_call: TRBV6-6; j_call: TRBJ2-3; d_call: -; cdr3_aa: CASTLRGSTDTQYF; cdr3_nt: TGTGCCAGCACCCTTAGGGGGTCCACAGATACGCAGTATTTT
clone_size: once; v_call: TRBV6-1; j_call: TRBJ1-2; d_call: -; cdr3_aa: CASSEDLSVRGYTF; cdr3_nt: TGTGCCAGCAGTGAGGACCTTTCTGTCCGCGGCTACACCTTC
clone_size: -; v_call: TRBV2; j_call: TRBJ2-3; d_call: -; cdr3_aa: CATILWEEDTQYF; cdr3_nt: TGTGCCACCATACTTTGGGAAGAAGATACGCAGTATTTT
clone_size: -; v_call: TRBV29-1; j_call: TRBJ2-3; d_call: TRBD1; cdr3_aa: CSGTGAGAPDTQYF; cdr3_nt: TGCAGCGGGACAGGGGCGGGGGCCCCCGATACGCAGTATTTT
clone_size: -; v_call: TRBV19; j_call: TRBJ2-2; d_call: TRBD1; cdr3_aa: CASSSQGVDTGELFF; cdr3_nt: TGTGCCAGTAGCTCACAGGGGGTGGACACCGGGGAGCTGTTTTTT
clone_size: -; v_call: TRBV7-3; j_call: TRBJ2-3; d_call: TRBD2; cdr3_aa: CASKGGREEDTQYF; cdr3_nt: TGTGCCTCCAAGGGGGGGCGGGAGGAAGATACGCAGTATTTT
clone_size: -; v_call: TRBV11-3; j_call: TRBJ2-7; d_call: -; cdr3_aa: CASSLGSEHEQYF; cdr3_nt: TGTGCCAGCAGCTTAGGTAGCGAACACGAGCAGTACTTC
clone_size: -; v_call: TRBV27; j_call: TRBJ2-2; d_call: -; cdr3_aa: CASSFRIGELFF; cdr3_nt: TGTGCCAGCAGTTTTAGGATCGGGGAGCTGTTTTTT
clone_size: -; v_call: TRBV12-5; j_call: TRBJ2-7; d_call: TRBD2; cdr3_aa: CASGLVPGGSYEQYF; cdr3_nt: TGTGCTAGTGGTTTGGTACCGGGGGGATCCTACGAGCAGTACTTC
clone_size: -; v_call: TRBV10-3; j_call: TRBJ1-6; d_call: TRBD1; cdr3_aa: CAIRTGSSYNSPLHF; cdr3_nt: TGTGCCATCAGGACAGGGAGCTCCTATAATTCACCCCTCCACTTT
clone_size: -; v_call: TRBV3-1/TRBV3-2; j_call: TRBJ1-3; d_call: -; cdr3_aa: CASSQGDKVLSSGNTIYF; cdr3_nt: TGTGCCAGCAGCCAAGGTGACAAGGTCCTATCCTCTGGAAACACCATATATTTT
clone_size: -; v_call: TRBV5-1; j_call: TRBJ2-3; d_call: -; cdr3_aa: CASINLREDTQYF; cdr3_nt: TGCGCCAGCATCAATCTGAGGGAAGATACGCAGTATTTT
clone_size: -; v_call: TRBV18; j_call: TRBJ2-5; d_call: -; cdr3_aa: CASSALEETQYF; cdr3_nt: TGTGCCAGCTCAGCACTGGAGGAGACCCAGTACTTC
clone_size: -; v_call: TRBV7-9; j_call: TRBJ1-1; d_call: TRBD1; cdr3_aa: CASSARQGYLYEAFF; cdr3_nt: TGTGCCAGCAGCGCCCGACAGGGTTATCTCTATGAAGCTTTCTTT
clone_size: -; v_call: TRBV19; j_call: TRBJ2-3; d_call: -; cdr3_aa: CASSKARRTDTQYF; cdr3_nt: TGTGCCAGTAGTAAGGCCCGTCGCACAGATACGCAGTATTTT
clone_size: -; v_call: TRBV27; j_call: TRBJ1-2; d_call: TRBD1; cdr3_aa: CASSLGTGRHYGYTF; cdr3_nt: TGTGCCAGCAGTTTAGGGACAGGGCGGCACTATGGCTACACCTTC
clone_size: -; v_call: TRBV4-2; j_call: TRBJ1-6; d_call: TRBD1; cdr3_aa: CASSQDRQGANSPLHF; cdr3_nt: TGTGCCAGCAGCCAAGATCGCCAGGGGGCGAATTCACCCCTCCACTTT
clone_size: -; v_call: TRBV19; j_call: TRBJ2-3; d_call: -; cdr3_aa: CASSIYRGAGDTQYF; cdr3_nt: TGTGCCAGTAGTATCTACAGGGGCGCGGGGGATACGCAGTATTTT
clone_size: -; v_call: TRBV7-2; j_call: TRBJ2-7; d_call: -; cdr3_aa: CASSLAQGSPSYEQYF; cdr3_nt: TGTGCCAGCAGCTTAGCGCAGGGCAGCCCTTCCTACGAGCAGTACTTC
clone_size: -; v_call: TRBV7-8; j_call: TRBJ2-7; d_call: -; cdr3_aa: CASKGTPPNEQYF; cdr3_nt: TGTGCCAGCAAAGGGACCCCCCCAAACGAGCAGTACTTC
clone_size: -; v_call: TRBV6-5; j_call: TRBJ2-7; d_call: -; cdr3_aa: CAVGASYEQYF; cdr3_nt: TGTGCCGTTGGGGCCTCCTACGAGCAGTACTTC
clone_size: -; v_call: TRBV9; j_call: TRBJ2-1; d_call: -; cdr3_aa: CASSWTSGPYNEQFF; cdr3_nt: TGTGCCAGCAGCTGGACCTCGGGACCCTACAATGAGCAGTTCTTC
clone_size: -; v_call: TRBV28; j_call: TRBJ2-1; d_call: -; cdr3_aa: CASSTGMGFRGIYNEQFF; cdr3_nt: TGTGCCAGCAGTACCGGGATGGGATTTAGGGGCATATACAATGAGCAGTTCTTC
clone_size: once; v_call: TRBV7-3; j_call: TRBJ2-2; d_call: -; cdr3_aa: CASRPYEGAGELFF; cdr3_nt: TGTGCCAGCAGGCCGTACGAAGGCGCCGGGGAGCTGTTTTTT
clone_size: -; v_call: TRBV19; j_call: TRBJ1-1; d_call: -; cdr3_aa: CASSPPRSAGNTEAFF; cdr3_nt: TGTGCCAGTAGTCCCCCCCGGTCGGCTGGGAACACTGAAGCTTTCTTT